A selection of T cell receptor beta chains follows, all from one sample in a study of T cell responses to AZD1222 COVID-19 vaccine. Produced via immunoSEQ multiplex PCR; TCRdb's table is partial and in-frame only. This table has over 110,000 clones, around 92% appearing once. The source was peripheral blood, collected after recovery from COVID-19. These receptors were taken from an adult who had recovered from COVID-19. CDR3s include the opening cysteine and the closing phenylalanine or tryptophan. Fields, in order: D gene, clone size, J gene, V gene, CDR3 DNA, CDR3 protein. A D gene is named only where the DNA matches it firmly. Only part of the rows carry a size: once, few, many, or a class if the clone is expanded.

NA | NA | TRBJ1-1 | TRBV27 | TGTGCCAGCAGCCCGGTCGGGGGGAACACTGAAGCTTTCTTT | CASSPVGGNTEAFF
NA | NA | TRBJ2-7 | TRBV11-2 | TGTGCCAGCAGCTTAGAGAGGACCTTGTCCTACGAGCAGTACTTC | CASSLERTLSYEQYF
TRBD2 | NA | TRBJ2-1 | TRBV5-1 | TGCGCCAGCAGCTTGACTAGCGGATACAATGAGCAGTTCTTC | CASSLTSGYNEQFF
NA | NA | TRBJ2-7 | TRBV4-1 | TGCGCCAGCAGCCAACGTTTGGAGTACGAGCAGTACTTC | CASSQRLEYEQYF
NA | few | TRBJ1-6 | TRBV7-3 | TGTGCCAGCAGCACCGCCGGCCCGCCTGATTCACCCCTCCACTTT | CASSTAGPPDSPLHF
NA | NA | TRBJ2-3 | TRBV7-3 | TGTGCCAGCAGCCGTAGCGGAGGCACAGATACGCAGTATTTT | CASSRSGGTDTQYF
NA | NA | TRBJ1-6 | TRBV6-5 | TGTGCCAGCAGTTACTCGACCCAGGCCCCCCTCCACTTT | CASSYSTQAPLHF
TRBD2 | NA | TRBJ2-1 | TRBV6-2/TRBV6-3 | TGTGCCAGCAGTCCCCTATCAACACTAGCGGGAGCTGTTGAGCAGTTCTTC | CASSPLSTLAGAVEQFF
NA | NA | TRBJ1-1 | TRBV28 | TGTGCCAGCAGCAAGGGACGGGCGAACACTGAAGCTTTCTTT | CASSKGRANTEAFF
NA | NA | TRBJ1-6 | TRBV7-6 | TGTGCCAGCAGCTTAGGCTCAGAGAGCATGGCCTATAATTCACCCCTCCACTTT | CASSLGSESMAYNSPLHF
NA | once | TRBJ1-2 | TRBV2 | TGTGCCAGCACCTTGAGGCAGTCTAACTATGGCTACACCTTC | CASTLRQSNYGYTF
TRBD2 | NA | TRBJ2-7 | TRBV4-2 | TGTGCCAGCAGCCAAGGGACTAGCGGGAGAAGCAACGAGCAGTACTTC | CASSQGTSGRSNEQYF
TRBD2 | NA | TRBJ2-2 | TRBV30 | TGTGCCTGGAGGAGGGGAGCGGGAGGGAACACCGGGGAGCTGTTTTTT | CAWRRGAGGNTGELFF
NA | NA | TRBJ2-7 | TRBV13 | TGTGCCAGCAGCTTAGAAACCTACGAGCAGTACTTC | CASSLETYEQYF
NA | once | TRBJ1-5 | TRBV6-6 | TGTGCCAGCAGTTACCCGGTTAGCAATCAGCCCCAGCATTTT | CASSYPVSNQPQHF
TRBD1 | NA | TRBJ1-2 | TRBV27 | TGTGCCAGCGCCGGGACAGGGGGCCTCTATGGCTACACCTTC | CASAGTGGLYGYTF
NA | NA | TRBJ2-5 | TRBV18 | TGTGCCAGCTCACCCTCCACAGGCTTCGATTGGGCCCAGTACTTC | CASSPSTGFDWAQYF
NA | NA | TRBJ1-1 | TRBV5-6 | TGTGCCAGCAGTTTCAGGGGTGTAGGGAACACTGAAGCTTTCTTT | CASSFRGVGNTEAFF
NA | NA | TRBJ1-3 | TRBV6-1 | TGTGCCAGCAGTGAAGCTTGGACAGCGCCCGGAAACACCATATATTTT | CASSEAWTAPGNTIYF
TRBD2 | NA | TRBJ2-2 | TRBV6-5 | TGTGCCAGCAGTTCGCCCGGGACTAACGGGGAGCTGTTTTTT | CASSSPGTNGELFF
TRBD1 | NA | TRBJ1-5 | TRBV27 | TGTGCCAGCAGTTTGGGACAGGGTGGCAATCAGCCCCAGCATTTT | CASSLGQGGNQPQHF
NA | NA | TRBJ2-3 | TRBV5-1 | TGCGCCAGCAGCCGGGAGGGGGCTACAGATACGCAGTATTTT | CASSREGATDTQYF
TRBD1 | NA | TRBJ2-7 | TRBV19 | TGTGCCAGTAGGGACAGGGGGCACTACGAGCAGTACTTC | CASRDRGHYEQYF
NA | NA | TRBJ2-4 | TRBV19 | TGTGCCAGTAGTATAGGATTAGCAGATGCCAAAAACATTCAGTACTTC | CASSIGLADAKNIQYF
NA | NA | TRBJ2-7 | TRBV29-1 | TGCAGCGTTTTGAGCGGTAGCTCCTACGAGCAGTACTTC | CSVLSGSSYEQYF
NA | NA | TRBJ1-5 | TRBV7-4 | TGTGCCAGCAGGAGAAATCAGCCCCAGCATTTT | CASRRNQPQHF
NA | NA | TRBJ2-2 | TRBV5-4 | TGTGCCAGCAGTTCCCGCGGGACGAACACCGGGGAGCTGTTTTTT | CASSSRGTNTGELFF
TRBD1 | NA | TRBJ1-4 | TRBV5-1 | TGCGCCAGCAGCTTGGGGGACAGCTCTAATGAAAAACTGTTTTTT | CASSLGDSSNEKLFF
TRBD2 | NA | TRBJ2-3 | TRBV15 | TGTGCCACCAGCAGTGGATTAGCGGGAGGGGGCACAGATACGCAGTATTTT | CATSSGLAGGGTDTQYF
NA | NA | TRBJ2-3 | TRBV29-1 | TGCAGCACCCTGGGGCTTAGCACAGATACGCAGTATTTT | CSTLGLSTDTQYF
NA | NA | TRBJ1-1 | TRBV5-1 | TGCGCCAGCAGCTCCGGACCGTCGAACACTGAAGCTTTCTTT | CASSSGPSNTEAFF
TRBD1 | NA | TRBJ2-7 | TRBV29-1 | TGCAGCGTTGGGACAGGGGGTTCCTACGAGCAGTACTTC | CSVGTGGSYEQYF
NA | NA | TRBJ2-1 | TRBV7-9 | TGTGCCAGCAGCCCGACTGGGGGCTACAATGAGCAGTTCTTC | CASSPTGGYNEQFF
NA | NA | TRBJ1-2 | TRBV7-9 | TGTGCCAGCAGCTTAGGGGCTGTTTGGGTGGATGGCTACACCTTC | CASSLGAVWVDGYTF
NA | NA | TRBJ1-2 | TRBV7-9 | TGTGCCAGCACCGACCCCCCCACAGGGCGCGATGGCTACACCTTC | CASTDPPTGRDGYTF
TRBD2 | NA | TRBJ2-7 | TRBV7-8 | TGTGCCAGCAGCCCAACCGGGACTAGACGCTACGAGCAGTACTTC | CASSPTGTRRYEQYF
TRBD2 | NA | TRBJ2-7 | TRBV28 | TGTGCCAGCAGTTCCAGCGGGGTTTCCTACGAGCAGTACTTC | CASSSSGVSYEQYF
NA | NA | TRBJ1-5 | TRBV7-9 | TGTGCCAGCAGCTCCGGACAGAGGGATCAGCCCCAGCATTTT | CASSSGQRDQPQHF
TRBD2 | NA | TRBJ2-1 | TRBV5-6 | TGTGCCAGCAGCTTGCCTGGCGGGAGAAGGGGCTCCTACAATGAGCAGTTCTTC | CASSLPGGRRGSYNEQFF